The clone carrying this T cell receptor beta chain was seen many times. What it binds is not known. The CDR3 extends over 15 amino acids. The V and J ends lost 4 bases and 2 bases respectively, with 12 bases between them. The sample belongs to a study of identical twins. Whole-study findings and limits: Twin pairs had excess sharing that was weaker in beta out-of-frame sequences. Low generation-probability sequences were in excess among twin-shared out-of-frame alpha sequences.

TCRdb independently ran MiXCR on the 5' RACE reads; one entry per CDR3 protein. The sample holds 700,000 or so distinct CDR3 sequences, 8% to 9% seen once. These data were also filed under a second study, of yellow fever vaccine responses in identical twins.

This sequence originates from a woman aged 18-29 years in good health. The sample taken for sequencing was PBMCs. The chain couples TRBV12-3 or TRBV12-4 to TRBJ2-4; D is perhaps TRBD1 or TRBD2 (5 bases each). The chain's CDR3 is CASSYTGASKNIQYF. CDR3 DNA: TGTGCCAGCAGTTATACCGGGGCTTCCAAAAACATTCAGTACTTC.